These 30 T cell receptor beta chains were sequenced from one sample in a study of T cells after somatic rescue of genetic block. This table comes from immunoSEQ multiplex PCR, and its TCRdb copy is limited to in-frame clones, with some not included. This sample has tens of thousands of clones; around 90% occur once, and the top ten carry 2.9%. Sequenced: peripheral blood mononuclear cells (PBMCs). All receptors derive from a middle-aged man.

V usage is TRBV4-1 and J usage is TRBJ1-6; perhaps TRBD1 as D (6 bases). The CDR3 is made up of 17 amino acids. Trimming pared 2 bases from V and 5 bases from J, leaving 16 bases between. Looked up from germline, CDR1 is MGHRA and CDR2 is YSYEKL. The CDR3 reads CASSQWGGRTDNSPLHF. The CDR3, as DNA: TGCGCCAGCAGCCAATGGGGGGGGCGTACGGATAATTCACCCCTCCACTTT.

The V gene is TRBV18, the J gene TRBJ2-7; D is uncertain. The V end was cut by 3 bases, the J end by 1 base, with 7 bases between. The germline CDR1 and CDR2 sequences are KGHSH and LQKENI. The CDR3 loop spans 13 amino acids. This chain's CDR3 is CASSPPGSYEQYF. CDR3 bases: TGTGCCAGCTCACCGCCGGGTTCCTACGAGCAGTACTTC.

The table lists this clone with a count of one. The rearrangement joins TRBV25-1 to TRBJ2-7; D perhaps matches TRBD1 (5 bases). Germline V gene lookup returns CDR1 MGHDK and CDR2 SYGVNS. V shed 3 bases and J shed 3 bases, with 6 bases lying between them. The CDR3 runs to 12 residues. The chain's CDR3 is CASSDRGYEQYF. For the CDR3, the DNA is TGTGCCAGCAGTGATAGGGGCTACGAGCAGTACTTC.

The genes are TRBV7-8 and TRBJ2-2; D uncertain. Germline CDR1 reads SGHVS; CDR2 reads FQNEAQ. V lost 7 bases and J 3 bases, leaving 18 bases between the germline ends. CDR3 size: 16 residues. CDR3 in amino acids: CASTPPLRVDTGELFF. For the CDR3, the DNA is TGTGCCAGCACCCCCCCGCTCCGGGTAGACACCGGGGAGCTGTTTTTT.

This chain links TRBV7-7 with TRBJ2-2; possible D gene TRBD2, 7 bases. Germline CDR1 SSHAT, CDR2 FNYEAQ (reference sequence). There are 16 residues in the CDR3. Trimming stripped 4 bases from V and 3 bases from J, with 15 bases between. The CDR3 sequence is CASSSLGGGYTGELFF. The CDR3 DNA follows: TGTGCCAGCAGCTCCTTAGGGGGGGGCTACACCGGGGAGCTGTTTTTT.

The chain employs TRBV30 and TRBJ1-1, with a possible D match to TRBD1 (6 bases). The CDR3 extends over 16 amino acids. The germline CDR1 and CDR2 sequences are GTSNPN and SVGIG (reference sequence). Trimming shortened V by 1 base and J by 2 bases, and 17 bases separated the two germline ends. CDR3 protein: CAWSGGPGGANTEAFF. For the CDR3, the DNA is TGTGCCTGGAGTGGGGGACCCGGGGGGGCCAACACTGAAGCTTTCTTT.

The chain is built from TRBV5-5 and TRBJ2-1; D is undetermined. The V end was cut by 0 bases, the J end by 5 bases, with 9 bases between. CDR3 length equals 14 residues. Germline V lookup: CDR1 SGHKS, CDR2 YYEKEE (reference sequence). The CDR3 nucleotides are TGTGCCAGCAGCTTGGCCCAGCGAAACAATGAGCAGTTCTTC. It encodes CASSLAQRNNEQFF.

The chain joins TRBV10-2 to TRBJ2-1; 7 nucleotides align to TRBD1. The V and J ends lost 2 bases and 2 bases, in that order; junction bases with no gene match: 6. The CDR3 sequence is 16 residues long. The germline CDR1 and CDR2 sequences are WSHSY and SAAADI. In DNA, the CDR3 is TGCGCCAGCAGTGAGGAGAGGGGGCGTCCCTACAATGAGCAGTTCTTC. Protein sequence: CASSEERGRPYNEQFF.

The chain carries TRBV5-1 and TRBJ1-1; D not resolved. The CDR3 covers 13 residues. The germline V gene encodes CDR1 SGHRS and CDR2 YFSETQ. The V and J ends lost 0 bases and 6 bases respectively, with 9 bases between them. CDR3: CASSLEGRSEAFF. CDR3 nucleotides: TGCGCCAGCAGCTTGGAAGGGAGGTCTGAAGCTTTCTTT.

This clone was observed a few times. This chain links TRBV27 with TRBJ2-5, with 11 bases fitting TRBD2. The trim removed 9 bases at V and 3 bases at J, leaving 3 bases unmatched. CDR1 MNHEY and CDR2 SMNVEV come from the germline V gene (reference sequence). The CDR3 extends over 13 amino acids. CDR3 loop: CASPTSGKETQYF. CDR3 bases: TGTGCCAGTCCGACTAGCGGGAAAGAGACCCAGTACTTC.

The J gene is TRBJ1-2, the V gene TRBV6-1, with D maybe TRBD1 (5 bases). CDR3 length: 11 residues. Germline CDR1 reads MNHNS; CDR2 reads SASEGT. The V end lost 1 base, the J end lost 8 bases, and 5 bases lay between the germline ends. Written as DNA, the CDR3 is TGTGCCAGCAGTGAAGGGACAGGCTACACCTTC. Amino acids: CASSEGTGYTF.

The chain employs TRBV19 and TRBJ1-1; a possible D gene is TRBD1 (5 bases). Germline CDR1 reads LNHDA; CDR2 reads SQIVND (reference sequence). The CDR3 has 15 amino acids. Trimming took off 3 bases at V and 1 base at J, with 12 bases between the two ends. In DNA form, the CDR3 reads TGTGCCAGTAGTATTTCAGGGACTACGAACACTGAAGCTTTCTTT. This encodes CASSISGTTNTEAFF.

This chain links TRBV7-2 with TRBJ2-1; 9 bases map to TRBD2. The J segment lost 3 bases and the V segment lost 0 bases, leaving 0 bases of the junction unmatched. Per the germline V gene, CDR1 is SGHTA and CDR2 is FQGNSA. This CDR3 comprises 15 residues. CDR3 coding DNA: TGTGCCAGCAGCTTAGCTAGCGGGGGCTACAATGAGCAGTTCTTC. Encoded protein: CASSLASGGYNEQFF. The full variable domain, with the rest looked up from reference TRBV7-2 and TRBJ2-1, is GAGVSQSPSNKVTEKGKDVELRCDPISGHTALYWYRQSLGQGLEFLIYFQGNSAPDKSGLPSDRFSAERTGGSVSTLTIQRTQQEDSAVYLCASSLASGGYNEQFFGPGTRLTVL.

This clone was seen once. V gene TRBV19 combines with J gene TRBJ1-5; no firm D call. CDR3 size: 15 residues. The V gene's germline CDR1 is LNHDA and CDR2 SQIVND (reference sequence). The V and J ends lost 1 base and 0 bases respectively, with 7 bases between them. The CDR3 sequence is CASSIGQYSNQPQHF. CDR3 in DNA: TGTGCCAGTAGTATAGGTCAGTATAGCAATCAGCCCCAGCATTTT.

V is TRBV2 and J is TRBJ2-5; no clear D. V lost 3 bases, J lost 7 bases, and 12 bases lay in between. The CDR3 covers 13 residues. Per germline, CDR1 SNHLY and CDR2 FYNNEI. In DNA, the CDR3 is TGTGCCAGCAGTGAGTCGATCAAGACGACCCAGTACTTC. Amino acid sequence: CASSESIKTTQYF.

The gene calls are TRBV10-2 and TRBJ2-7; TRBD2 aligns across 8 bases. Germline V gene data show CDR1 as WSHSY and CDR2 as SAAADI. V was pared by 6 bases and J by 4 bases, with 8 bases of the junction left unmatched. The CDR3 has 14 residues. The DNA for the CDR3 is TGCGCCAGCAGCTACGGACTAGCAAAGTACGAGCAGTACTTC. This sequence encodes CASSYGLAKYEQYF.

The chain carries TRBV19 and TRBJ1-1; the D gene is possibly TRBD1 (5 bases). Germline lookup yields CDR1 LNHDA and CDR2 SQIVND (reference sequence). The CDR3 has 15 residues. Trimming stripped 3 bases from V and 1 base from J, with 12 bases between. The DNA for the CDR3 is TGTGCCAGTAGTATTACCGGGGGTGGGAACACTGAAGCTTTCTTT. It specifies CASSITGGGNTEAFF.

The J gene is TRBJ1-6, the V gene TRBV6-5; D is undetermined. Trimming shortened V by 5 bases and J by 0 bases, and 8 bases separated the two germline ends. This CDR3 has 15 amino acids. CDR1 MNHEY and CDR2 SVGAGI come from the germline V gene. This chain's CDR3 is CASSGESSYNSPLHF. The CDR3 DNA sequence: TGTGCCAGCAGTGGCGAAAGCTCCTATAATTCACCCCTCCACTTT.

The V gene is TRBV6-1, the J gene TRBJ1-6; no firm D call. Germline CDR1 MNHNS, CDR2 SASEGT. The CDR3 loop spans 16 amino acids. V was clipped by 1 base and J by 0 bases, with 7 bases between them. CDR3 amino acids: CASSEGRSSYNSPLHF. The CDR3 DNA sequence: TGTGCCAGCAGTGAAGGGAGGAGCTCCTATAATTCACCCCTCCACTTT.

CDR3 in amino acids: CASSQGVLSGPRSGNTIYF. Here the CDR3 DNA reads TGTGCCAGCAGCCAAGGTGTTTTATCGGGACCTCGCTCTGGAAACACCATATATTTT. This chain links TRBV14 with TRBJ1-3; weak D call: TRBD1 (5 bases). CDR3 length: 19 residues. The germline V and J ends were trimmed by 1 base and 0 bases, with 19 bases remaining between them. Germline assignment: CDR1 SGHDN and CDR2 FVKESK. Combining the CDR3 with reference TRBV14 and TRBJ1-3 gives the whole variable domain EAGVTQFPSHSVIEKGQTVTLRCDPISGHDNLYWYRRVMGKEIKFLLHFVKESKQDESGMPNNRFLAERTGGTYSTLKVQPAELEDSGVYFCASSQGVLSGPRSGNTIYFGEGSWLTVV.

The CDR3 is CASSRDYGYEQYF. In DNA form, the CDR3 reads TGTGCCAGTAGTCGGGACTACGGGTACGAGCAGTACTTC. V usage is TRBV19 and J usage is TRBJ2-7, with 7 bases that match TRBD2. CDR3 length: 13 amino acids. After removal of 5 bases from V and 4 bases from J, the junction contained 5 bases not matched to a gene. Germline V gene lookup returns CDR1 LNHDA and CDR2 SQIVND (reference sequence).

The chain links TRBV4-1 to TRBJ2-3; D may correspond to TRBD1 or TRBD2 (5 bases each). The germline V gene has CDR1 MGHRA and CDR2 YSYEKL. The CDR3 extends over 16 amino acids. The V end lost 3 bases, the J end lost 1 base, and 14 bases lay between the germline ends. This chain's CDR3 is CASSQGPLGGTDTQYF. In DNA, the CDR3 is TGCGCCAGCAGCCAGGGCCCCTTGGGGGGCACAGATACGCAGTATTTT.

The V gene is TRBV2, the J gene TRBJ1-5; tentative D call: TRBD1 (6 bases). Trimming removed 4 bases from V and 1 base from J, with 8 bases in between. The CDR3 length is 14 residues. Germline CDR1 is SNHLY and CDR2 is FYNNEI. In DNA, the CDR3 is TGTGCCAGCAGTGGTCAGGGGAGCAATCAGCCCCAGCATTTT. This gives the protein CASSGQGSNQPQHF. Filled out from reference TRBV2 and TRBJ1-5, the complete variable domain reads EPEVTQTPSHQVTQMGQEVILRCVPISNHLYFYWYRQILGQKVEFLVSFYNNEISEKSEIFDDQFSVERPDGSNFTLKIRSTKLEDSAMYFCASSGQGSNQPQHFGDGTRLSIL.

This chain connects TRBV11-2 to TRBJ2-1; 7 nucleotides match TRBD1. CDR3 length equals 14 residues. Germline values: CDR1 SGHAT, CDR2 FQNNGV. J lost 3 bases, V lost 8 bases, and 7 bases had no gene match. The CDR3 nucleotides are TGTGCCAGCGGTAAGGGACAGAACTACAATGAGCAGTTCTTC. Protein sequence: CASGKGQNYNEQFF.

The CDR3 sequence is CASSQDGGTGVEKLFF. In nucleotides, the CDR3 is TGTGCCAGCAGCCAAGATGGCGGGACAGGGGTGGAAAAACTGTTTTTT. This sequence joins TRBV4-2 and TRBJ1-4; 10 nucleotides align to TRBD1. J was trimmed by 8 bases and V by 0 bases; bases with no gene match: 6. This CDR3 is built from 16 residues. The germline gives CDR1 LGHNA, CDR2 YNFKEQ.

This chain connects TRBV27 to TRBJ2-5, with D perhaps TRBD1 or TRBD2 (6 bases each). The end of the DNA is better explained by TRBJ2-7, so the J call may be wrong. This CDR3 has 15 residues. From germline, CDR1 is MNHEY and CDR2 SMNVEV (reference sequence). The CDR3 DNA is TGTGCCAGCCGATTGGAGGGGGAAAGGTCCTACGAGCAGTACTTC. Protein sequence: CASRLEGERSYEQYF.

The chain recombines TRBV30 with TRBJ2-3; 7 bases match TRBD1. Germline assignment: CDR1 GTSNPN and CDR2 SVGIG (reference sequence). CDR3 length: 15 residues. Trimming took 2 bases from V and 3 from J; bases not matched to a gene: 8. CDR3 coding DNA: TGTGCCTGGAGTAGAGGGGGCGTAAGGACAGATACGCAGTATTTT. Protein: CAWSRGGVRTDTQYF.

The rearrangement joins TRBV11-2 to TRBJ2-5; TRBD1 aligns across 8 bases. V was clipped by 6 bases and J by 2 bases; unmatched bases: 8. Germline V gene lookup returns CDR1 SGHAT and CDR2 FQNNGV. This CDR3 has 15 residues. CDR3: CASSNRQGHQETQYF. The CDR3 DNA reads TGTGCCAGCAGTAACCGACAGGGGCATCAAGAGACCCAGTACTTC. Together with reference TRBV11-2 and TRBJ2-5, the CDR3 gives the full variable domain: EAGVAQSPRYKIIEKRQSVAFWCNPISGHATLYWYQQILGQGPKLLIQFQNNGVVDDSQLPKDRFSAERLKGVDSTLKIQPAKLEDSAVYLCASSNRQGHQETQYFGPGTRLLVL.

The chain links TRBV11-3 to TRBJ1-6; D may be TRBD1 (6 bases). This CDR3 contains 14 residues. Per germline, CDR1 SGHNT and CDR2 YENEEA. Trimming took off 5 bases at V and 9 bases at J, with 14 bases between the two ends. Written as DNA, the CDR3 is TGTGCCAGCAGCCGCGGAGGGGGAGGTTCACCCCTCCACTTT. The encoded protein is CASSRGGGGSPLHF.

V gene TRBV2 combines with J gene TRBJ2-3; TRBD2 might be the D (6 bases). V lost 6 bases to trimming and J lost 0 bases, with 16 bases between them. In germline, CDR1 is SNHLY, CDR2 FYNNEI. The CDR3 is 16 residues long. The CDR3 loop is CASRAGRTTSTDTQYF. CDR3 coding DNA: TGTGCCAGCAGGGCCGGGCGGACTACTAGCACAGATACGCAGTATTTT.